This TCR beta chain originates from a study of T cell repertoires in cytomegalovirus infection. Study at large: Evidence of both CMV infection and a matching HLA type came from public TCR beta signatures.

Study results and caveats: There were carriers of CMV plus the relevant HLA, and cumulative public TCR beta family frequency identified them.

This clonotype was seen repeatedly, ten times or more. Its antigen is currently unknown. TCRdb re-called the reads with MiXCR, one entry per CDR3 protein. The repertoire holds fewer than 200,000 distinct CDR3 sequences, with roughly 20% as singletons. The CDR3 length is 18 residues. CDR1 and CDR2 (germline): SGHTA, FQGNSA. V lost 4 bases, J lost 4 bases, and 14 bases stayed unmatched. The chain uses TRBV7-2 and TRBJ2-1; 9 bases are a match to TRBD2. Sequenced sample: PBMCs. This TCR was recovered from a human donor in good health (CMV status not recorded). Some clones in this sample may be carry-over from other donors' samples. The CDR3 loop is CASSSSGSGGLPYNEQFF. The CDR3 DNA follows: TGTGCCAGCAGCTCGAGCGGAAGCGGGGGGTTACCTTACAATGAGCAGTTCTTC.